Following are 17 T cell receptor beta chains from one sample sequenced in a study of T cell clones after liver transplantation. TCRdb's copy holds only in-frame clones and misses some; the assay was immunoSEQ multiplex PCR. Of tens of thousands of clones listed, around four fifths are singletons. The source was CD4+ T cells from blood, collected at the 22-month timepoint. These receptors were taken from a human patient who received a liver transplant. Some T cells may be the graft donor's.

The chain is built from TRBV12-5 and TRBJ1-1; D gene ambiguous. The V gene's germline CDR1 is LGHNT and CDR2 FRNRAP. CDR3 size: 17 residues. V was pared by 3 bases and J by 0 bases, with 17 bases between. The CDR3 here is CASGLYRASTLNTEAFF. The CDR3 nucleotides are TGTGCTAGTGGTTTATACCGGGCCTCCACATTGAACACTGAAGCTTTCTTT. The full variable domain, its missing parts supplied by reference TRBV12-5 and TRBJ1-1, is DARVTQTPRHKVTEMGQEVTMRCQPILGHNTVFWYRQTMMQGLELLAYFRNRAPLDDSGMPKDRFSAEMPDATLATLKIQPSEPRDSAVYFCASGLYRASTLNTEAFFGQGTRLTVV.

The chain combines TRBV5-4 with TRBJ2-2; D is uncertain. V was trimmed by 0 bases and J by 6 bases, leaving 6 bases between them. The CDR3 has 13 residues. Germline-derived CDR1 and CDR2 are SGHNT and YYREEE (reference sequence). The CDR3 DNA follows: TGTGCCAGCAGCTTGGGAGGTCCCGGGGAGCTGTTTTTT. Translating gives CASSLGGPGELFF.

The DNA for the CDR3 is TGTGCCAGTAGTCTAGCGGGAGGGGGGCAAGAGACCCAGTACTTC. Its protein product is CASSLAGGGQETQYF. The genes are TRBV19 and TRBJ2-5; 12 nucleotides agree with TRBD2. Germline CDR1 reads LNHDA; CDR2 reads SQIVND (reference sequence). V was clipped by 5 bases and J by 2 bases; unmatched bases: 3. The CDR3 runs 15 residues.

V and J are TRBV7-9 and TRBJ2-2; possible D gene TRBD2, 6 bases. The germline V gene has CDR1 SEHNR and CDR2 FQNEAQ (reference sequence). Trimming stripped 5 bases from V and 6 bases from J, with 16 bases between. The CDR3 extends over 15 amino acids. The CDR3 region has the DNA TGTGCCAGCAGCCGCGACGGGGGATATTCCGGGGAGCTGTTTTTT. Amino acid sequence: CASSRDGGYSGELFF.

This sequence joins TRBV2 and TRBJ1-4, with D unresolved. Germline CDR1 is SNHLY and CDR2 is FYNNEI. V was pared by 4 bases and J by 4 bases, with 7 bases between. This CDR3 region has 13 residues. The CDR3 spells CASSGPFNEKLFF. The CDR3 DNA sequence: TGTGCCAGCAGTGGTCCCTTTAATGAAAAACTGTTTTTT. The entire variable domain, with the rest obtained from reference TRBV2 and TRBJ1-4, is as follows: EPEVTQTPSHQVTQMGQEVILRCVPISNHLYFYWYRQILGQKVEFLVSFYNNEISEKSEIFDDQFSVERPDGSNFTLKIRSTKLEDSAMYFCASSGPFNEKLFFGSGTQLSVL.

The gene calls are TRBV4-1 and TRBJ2-3; perhaps TRBD1 as D (6 bases). V was cut by 1 base and J by 13 bases, with 12 bases left in between. CDR1 and CDR2 from the germline V gene are MGHRA and YSYEKL. CDR3 length: 12 amino acids. The CDR3 loop reads CASSQAGAVEYF. CDR3 nucleotide sequence: TGCGCCAGCAGCCAAGCAGGGGCCGTGGAGTATTTT.

V is TRBV19 and J is TRBJ1-5, with unresolved D. This CDR3 has 12 amino acids. The V end lost 2 bases, the J end lost 4 bases, and 3 bases lay between the germline ends. CDR1 LNHDA and CDR2 SQIVND come from the germline V gene (reference sequence). The CDR3: CASSIINQPQHF. In nucleotides, the CDR3 is TGTGCCAGTAGTATAATTAATCAGCCCCAGCATTTT.

The CDR3 region has the DNA TGTGCCAGCAGCCGACCCCTTGGTGGGGCCAACGTCCTGACTTTC. Its protein is CASSRPLGGANVLTF. The V and J genes are TRBV28 and TRBJ2-6; D is undetermined. CDR1 is MDHEN and CDR2 is SYDVKM in the germline V gene. This CDR3 comprises 15 residues. V was clipped by 6 bases and J by 3 bases, with 12 bases between them.

The V and J genes are TRBV1 and TRBJ2-2; the D call of TRBD2 is as the table states it, not checked on the DNA. TRBV1 is flagged as a pseudogene. This CDR3 spans 17 amino acids. This CDR3 is CTSSQDQRLTNTGELFF. For the CDR3, the DNA is TGCACCAGCAGCCAGGATCAAAGACTAACGAACACCGGGGAGCTGTTTTTT.

This chain uses TRBV2 with TRBJ1-1; weak D call: TRBD1 (5 bases). V was cut by 6 bases and J by 0 bases, with 14 bases left in between. The CDR3 is made up of 15 amino acids. CDR1 is SNHLY and CDR2 is FYNNEI in the germline V gene. The DNA for the CDR3 is TGTGCCAGCAGCTTCTCCGGGGACTTGAACACTGAAGCTTTCTTT. Translating gives CASSFSGDLNTEAFF.

V and J are TRBV7-3 and TRBJ2-6; no firm D call. The CDR3 contains 16 residues. Germline values: CDR1 SGHTA, CDR2 FQGTGA. Trimming removed 5 bases from V and 1 base from J, with 12 bases in between. CDR3 amino acids: CASSPGVGSGANVLTF. Here the CDR3 DNA reads TGTGCCAGCAGCCCCGGTGTGGGGTCTGGGGCCAACGTCCTGACTTTC.

This clone was found a few times. The chain recombines TRBV19 with TRBJ2-1, with 12 bases fitting TRBD2. The CDR3 totals 16 residues. The J segment lost 5 bases and the V segment lost 3 bases, leaving 5 bases of the junction unmatched. Germline lookup yields CDR1 LNHDA and CDR2 SQIVND (reference sequence). The CDR3 coding sequence is TGTGCCAGTAGTATCGGAGGACTAGCGGGGAACAATGAGCAGTTCTTC. Residues: CASSIGGLAGNNEQFF.

V usage is TRBV29-1 and J usage is TRBJ2-3; 9 nucleotides agree with TRBD1. Trimming cost V 5 bases and J 6 bases; bases outside gene matches: 9. Per the germline V gene, CDR1 is SQVTM and CDR2 is ANQGSEA. CDR3 length: 14 residues. The CDR3 DNA follows: TGCAGCGTTACGGCGGGACAGGGCTTTGATACGCAGTATTTT. This codes for CSVTAGQGFDTQYF.

This chain links TRBV7-2 with TRBJ2-3; 13 bases fit TRBD2. In germline, CDR1 is SGHTA, CDR2 FQGNSA. The CDR3 runs 17 residues. Trimming cost V 0 bases and J 1 base; bases outside gene matches: 1. The CDR3 DNA sequence: TGTGCCAGCAGCTTAGCCGGACTAGCGGGGGGCACAGATACGCAGTATTTT. Its protein is CASSLAGLAGGTDTQYF.

The chain employs TRBV19 and TRBJ2-7, with no clear D. Germline CDR1 LNHDA, CDR2 SQIVND (reference sequence). CDR3 size: 12 residues. Deletions cut 5 bases from V and 3 bases from J, with 8 bases between. The DNA of the CDR3 is TGTGCCAGTAGTTACGGCAGCTACGAGCAGTACTTC. The encoded protein is CASSYGSYEQYF. The variable domain in full, completed from reference TRBV19 and TRBJ2-7, reads DGGITQSPKYLFRKEGQNVTLSCEQNLNHDAMYWYRQDPGQGLRLIYYSQIVNDFQKGDIAEGYSVSREKKESFPLTVTSAQKNPTAFYLCASSYGSYEQYFGPGTRLTVT.

V is TRBV9 and J is TRBJ2-5; 12 bases match TRBD2. CDR3 length: 16 amino acids. The J segment lost 4 bases and the V segment lost 0 bases, leaving 4 bases of the junction unmatched. CDR1 SGDLS and CDR2 YYNGEE come from the germline V gene. This chain's CDR3 is CASSVVAGLAGETQYF. In DNA, the CDR3 is TGTGCCAGCAGCGTAGTGGCGGGACTAGCGGGAGAGACCCAGTACTTC. The whole variable domain, filled in from reference TRBV9 and TRBJ2-5, reads DSGVTQTPKHLITATGQRVTLRCSPRSGDLSVYWYQQSLDQGLQFLIQYYNGEERAKGNILERFSAQQFPDLHSELNLSSLELGDSALYFCASSVVAGLAGETQYFGPGTRLLVL.

The chain carries TRBV5-5 and TRBJ2-3, with 13 bases aligning to TRBD2. The CDR3 spans 17 residues. Germline V gene data show CDR1 as SGHKS and CDR2 as YYEKEE (reference sequence). V shed 4 bases and J 0 bases; nucleotides not matched to a gene: 5. The CDR3 protein is CASSPTSGGTSTDTQYF. For the CDR3, the DNA is TGTGCCAGCAGCCCGACTAGCGGGGGGACTAGCACAGATACGCAGTATTTT.